This T cell receptor (beta chain) was identified during a study of T cell repertoires in cytomegalovirus infection (dated by TCRdb to between 2018 and 2021). With respect to the entire study: Donor HLA type was relevant to the analysis, as public TCR beta signatures indicated carriage of CMV infection together with the matching HLA type. Overall study outcomes, separate from this receptor: In the ex vivo response, HLA-C-restricted CMV-specific TCR beta clonotypes were dominant, and in two of eight donors the single most frequent clonotype came from this HLA-C-restricted group. Cumulative frequency of public TCR beta family members discriminated carriers of CMV infection plus the relevant HLA type in this cohort and an independent roughly 330-donor cohort.

Points on this clonotype: It lacks a known antigen. Per-base qualities were not stored, and no clone one base away is much larger.

The CDR3 runs 16 amino acids, cysteine and phenylalanine included. Only CDR3 DNA is held: 48 bases, read in frame from base 1. Based on the germline V gene (reference sequence), the CDR1 and CDR2 sequences are SEHNR and FQNEAQ. Trimming at the junction amounts to 1 base on V and 4 bases on J, and the germline ends lie 13 bases apart. For sequencing, an Illumina HiSeq 1500 was employed. TCRdb reanalyzed the raw reads on its own, using fastp at Q25 for trimming and MiXCR for clone calling, and kept in-frame beta chains. Each entry merges the rows of one CDR3 protein and shows their most common DNA and genes. The sample profile shows about 490,000 distinct CDR3 sequences; less than 30% of them were found once. The top ten clones comprise 13% of the sample.

The TCR was taken from a human donor in good health (CMV status not recorded). Some clones in this sample may be carry-over from other donors' samples. Sample: PBMCs. Recombination connected TRBV7-9 to TRBJ1-4, with a weak D call of TRBD1 (6 bases match). The CDR3 is CASSLGDRLGNEKLFF. The sequenced DNA: TGTGCCAGCAGCTTAGGAGACAGGCTCGGTAATGAAAAACTGTTTTTT.